This T cell receptor beta chain was identified during a study of a mutant IDH1 vaccine in newly diagnosed glioma. Study-wide background: Treated patients were roughly 62% male, approximately 38% female, mean age around 40 years.

About this clone: Its antigen is unidentified.

Assay used: immunoSEQ multiplex PCR; TCRdb lists only in-frame clones, some missing. The repertoire holds around 85,000 clones, with about 82% as singletons. The sample's time point: week 23, last vaccination. Every single dose of the vaccine, 300 ug of mutant IDH1 20-mer peptide, came with topical imiquimod. CDR1 MDHEN and CDR2 SYDVKM come from the germline V gene. The CDR3 contains 14 residues. V was clipped by 8 bases and J by 4 bases, with 17 bases between them. Sample: PBMCs, taken from a glioma patient whose treatment included an IDH1 peptide vaccine. This TCR was recovered from a man aged 30 to 39 with glioma. Some clones in this sample may be carry-over from other donors' samples. V is TRBV28 and J is TRBJ1-1; D is unclear. CDR3 bases: TGTGCCAGCCACACAATAGGCAGTGCCACTGAAGCTTTCTTT. Protein product: CASHTIGSATEAFF. The entire variable domain, with the rest obtained from reference TRBV28 and TRBJ1-1, is as follows: DVKVTQSSRYLVKRTGEKVFLECVQDMDHENMFWYRQDPGLGLRLIYFSYDVKMKEKGDIPEGYSVSREKKERFSLILESASTNQTSMYLCASHTIGSATEAFFGQGTRLTVV.